These 5 T cell receptor beta chains were sequenced from one sample in a study of T cells after posttransplantation cyclophosphamide. The method was immunoSEQ multiplex PCR; TCRdb's version includes in-frame clones alone and lacks a portion of them. This sample carries some 61,000 clones, just under 95% of them seen once, and the ten largest clones take 2.5% to 3%. What was sequenced was PBMCs. The origin of the receptors is a woman in her 30s in good health and a related stem cell transplant donor.

Comments on this clone: Within the sample, other DNA sequences also encode this same CDR3. For the CDR3, the DNA is TGTGCCAGCAGCTTAGGAGAGAACACTGAAGCTTTCTTT. This sequence encodes CASSLGENTEAFF. The rearrangement joins TRBV11-3 to TRBJ1-1; D not resolved. Germline CDR1 SGHNT, CDR2 YENEEA. The germline V and J ends were trimmed by 1 base and 1 base, with 4 bases remaining between them. The CDR3 has 13 residues.

This rearrangement joins TRBV7-6 to TRBJ1-1; possibly TRBD1 for D (5 bases). The V end was cut by 4 bases, the J end by 5 bases, with 11 bases between. The CDR3 sequence is 13 residues long. Looked up from germline, CDR1 is SGHVS and CDR2 is FNYEAQ. The CDR3 DNA sequence: TGTGCCAGCAGCTGGAGGGGTGGAACTGAAGCTTTCTTT. The encoded protein is CASSWRGGTEAFF.

This chain joins TRBV19 and TRBJ1-4, with D possibly being TRBD1 (6 bases). The germline V and J ends were trimmed by 4 bases and 0 bases, with 12 bases remaining between them. The germline gives CDR1 LNHDA, CDR2 SQIVND (reference sequence). The CDR3 totals 16 residues. The CDR3 coding sequence is TGTGCCAGTAGTACGACCGCAGGGGCAACTAATGAAAAACTGTTTTTT. Amino acids: CASSTTAGATNEKLFF.

CDR3 residues: CASRIRQGDTGELFF. CDR3 DNA sequence: TGTGCCAGCAGGATTCGACAGGGGGACACCGGGGAGCTGTTTTTT. The chain recombines TRBV6-1 with TRBJ2-2; 9 nucleotides agree with TRBD1. The CDR3 is 15 amino acids. Germline lookup yields CDR1 MNHNS and CDR2 SASEGT. V was pared by 6 bases and J by 3 bases, with 5 bases of the junction left unmatched.

This chain links TRBV4-3 with TRBJ1-1, with D tentatively TRBD1 (6 bases). There are 16 residues in the CDR3. Germline CDR1 LGHNA, CDR2 YSLEER. The V gene lost 4 bases and the J gene lost 2 bases, with 17 bases spanning the gap. The DNA of the CDR3 is TGCGCCAGCAGCCGGGGGCCAGGGGCTGTAAACACTGAAGCTTTCTTT. Translation gives CASSRGPGAVNTEAFF.